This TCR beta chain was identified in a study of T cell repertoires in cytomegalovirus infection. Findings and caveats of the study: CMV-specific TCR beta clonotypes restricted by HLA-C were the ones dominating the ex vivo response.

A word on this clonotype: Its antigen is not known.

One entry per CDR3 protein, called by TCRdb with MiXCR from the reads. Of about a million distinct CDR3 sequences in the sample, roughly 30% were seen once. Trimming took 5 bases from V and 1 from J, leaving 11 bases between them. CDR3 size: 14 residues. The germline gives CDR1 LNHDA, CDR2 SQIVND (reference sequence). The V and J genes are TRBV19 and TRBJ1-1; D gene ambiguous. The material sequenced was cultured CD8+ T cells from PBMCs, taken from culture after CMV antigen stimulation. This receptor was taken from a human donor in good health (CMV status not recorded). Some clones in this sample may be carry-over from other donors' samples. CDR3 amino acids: CASSPNVGNTEAFF. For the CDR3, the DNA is TGTGCCAGTAGTCCCAATGTGGGGAACACTGAAGCTTTCTTT. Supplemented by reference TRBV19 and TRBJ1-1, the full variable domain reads DGGITQSPKYLFRKEGQNVTLSCEQNLNHDAMYWYRQDPGQGLRLIYYSQIVNDFQKGDIAEGYSVSREKKESFPLTVTSAQKNPTAFYLCASSPNVGNTEAFFGQGTRLTVV.